This TCR beta chain was identified in a study of regulatory T cells in long-lasting Graves disease. Overall study: Persistent cases were those of Graves' disease that involved over 5 years of antithyroid drugs with positive TSH receptor antibodies.

Both iRepertoire HTBI primers and Arm-PCR of CDR3 regions were used to build the TCR beta libraries. TCRdb processed the multiplex PCR reads anew with MiXCR; each CDR3 protein has one entry. This sample has around 460,000 distinct CDR3 sequences, with approximately 23% found just once. Indicated time point: persistent/refractory GD, antithyroid drugs over 5 years with positive TRAb. Following extraction of RNA from PBMCs, that RNA was used to make the TCR library. CDR3 length: 12 amino acids. Trimming pared 4 bases from V and 5 bases from J, leaving 5 bases between. Germline lookup yields CDR1 SGHTA and CDR2 FQGNSA.

The clonotype comes from a female donor with Graves disease. Here the sequenced sample was peripheral blood mononuclear cells (PBMCs), taken when the disease was refractory, from a patient treated with antithyroid drugs. V gene TRBV7-2 combines with J gene TRBJ2-2; D is undetermined. The chain's CDR3 is CASSYMTGELFF. The CDR3 DNA sequence: TGTGCCAGCAGCTACATGACCGGGGAGCTGTTTTTT.